Listed below are T cell receptor beta chains from one sample, sequenced in a study of blood T cell repertoires in COVID-19. Clones were read by immunoSEQ multiplex PCR, and TCRdb kept only the in-frame ones, dropping some. The sample records some 150,000 clones, roughly nine tenths being singletons. The sequenced material came from peripheral blood. The receptors derive from a man aged 50 or older with acute or convalescent COVID-19. The conserved cysteine and the conserved F or W are not part of the CDR3 here.

J gene,CDR3 length,V gene,CDR3 protein
TRBJ2-2,13,TRBV24-1,ATSDSRGNTGELF
TRBJ1-2,15,TRBV5-5,ASSSPPGRGANYGYT
TRBJ1-1,13,TRBV18,ASSPTSGEESEAF
TRBJ2-1,14,TRBV29-1,SVEGWTGGIYNEQF
TRBJ1-3,12,TRBV30,AWSGQLSGNTIY
TRBJ1-2,13,TRBV6-1,ASSEYPNLNYGYT
TRBJ2-7,13,TRBV27,ASSYRAGRAHEQY
TRBJ2-1,15,TRBV4-1,ASSPVVAGVSYNEQF
TRBJ1-2,14,TRBV2,ASSEFGQGANYGYT
TRBJ1-2,15,TRBV27,ASSLSYGRLLLYGYT
TRBJ2-3,12,TRBV12-5,ASGPGGAYDTQY
TRBJ1-1,13,TRBV5-1,ASSVDGSGRTEAF
TRBJ1-1,13,TRBV7-9,ASSLIGGEDTEAF
TRBJ1-3,12,TRBV19,ASNPESSGNTIY
TRBJ1-1,11,TRBV28,ASSLRGLSEAF
TRBJ1-2,13,TRBV27,ASSLSYSGGYGYT
TRBJ1-1,10,TRBV2,ASSIQGAEAF
TRBJ1-4,14,TRBV6-1,ASSEAPVVSREKLF
TRBJ2-3,11,TRBV24-1,ATSDAGSHTQY
TRBJ1-5,10,TRBV12-3/TRBV12-4,ASGTNNQPQH
TRBJ1-6,12,TRBV6-5,ASSYEDRGTPLH
TRBJ2-1,15,TRBV7-2,ASSTAGGPLSYNEQF
TRBJ2-2,15,TRBV10-1,ASSQRQGLVWTGELF